Shown below are 26 T cell receptor beta chains from a single sample sequenced in a study of blood T cell repertoires in COVID-19. Some clones are missing from TCRdb's copy, which holds only in-frame ones; the method was immunoSEQ multiplex PCR. This sample carries about 79,000 clones, around 88% of them seen once, and the ten largest clones take approximately 15%. Material: peripheral blood. These receptors were taken from a man between 65 and 80 years old with active or convalescent COVID-19.

The chain uses TRBV2 and TRBJ1-6; perhaps TRBD1 as D (6 bases). With 5 bases removed from V and 7 bases from J, the gap between germline ends came to 24 bases. Per germline, CDR1 SNHLY and CDR2 FYNNEI. The CDR3 extends over 18 amino acids. CDR3 region: CASSQLQNHREQNSPLHF. The CDR3 coding sequence is TGTGCCAGCAGTCAATTACAGAACCACAGGGAACAGAATTCACCCCTCCACTTT.

The DNA for the CDR3 is TGTGCCAGCAGCCAAGATGGCTTCCAGGGGATGGGGTATGGCTACACCTTC. Its protein is CASSQDGFQGMGYGYTF. The rearrangement joins TRBV3-1 (or the pseudogene TRBV3-2) to TRBJ1-2; perhaps TRBD1 as D (6 bases). V shed 0 bases and J shed 5 bases, with 19 bases lying between them. The CDR3 loop spans 17 amino acids. Germline V gives CDR1 LGHDT, CDR2 YNNKEL (reference sequence).

V is TRBV6-5 and J is TRBJ1-4; a possible D gene is TRBD1 (5 bases). V was trimmed by 6 bases and J by 7 bases, leaving 15 bases between them. The CDR3 loop spans 14 amino acids. Germline-derived CDR1 and CDR2 are MNHEY and SVGAGI. The CDR3 is CASRPRGGGEKLFF. In nucleotides, the CDR3 is TGTGCCAGCAGGCCTAGGGGTGGCGGTGAAAAACTGTTTTTT.

The genes are TRBV10-3 and TRBJ1-2; TRBD1 matches 9 bases. The CDR3 is 13 residues long. Trimming cost V 4 bases and J 8 bases; bases outside gene matches: 5. Germline lookup yields CDR1 ENHRY and CDR2 SYGVKD. The CDR3 loop reads CAISVNRGQGYTF. The CDR3, as DNA: TGTGCCATCAGTGTAAACAGGGGGCAGGGCTACACCTTC.

Here the CDR3 DNA reads TGCGCCAGCAGCCTCGGCGGGACAGGGGGCACCGGGGAGCTGTTTTTT. Protein product: CASSLGGTGGTGELFF. The rearrangement joins TRBV5-1 to TRBJ2-2; TRBD1 matches 11 bases. CDR1 SGHRS and CDR2 YFSETQ come from the germline V gene. V lost 4 bases, J lost 4 bases, and 6 bases stayed unmatched. CDR3 length: 16 amino acids. Filled out from reference TRBV5-1 and TRBJ2-2, the complete variable domain reads KAGVTQTPRYLIKTRGQQVTLSCSPISGHRSVSWYQQTPGQGLQFLFEYFSETQRNKGNFPGRFSGRQFSNSRSEMNVSTLELGDSALYLCASSLGGTGGTGELFFGEGSRLTVL.

The V gene is TRBV28, the J gene TRBJ2-7; D gene unclear. Germline V gives CDR1 MDHEN, CDR2 SYDVKM. Trimming cost V 8 bases and J 6 bases, with 14 bases left between them. There are 12 residues in the CDR3. The CDR3 sequence is CASRRAGSEQYF. The CDR3 bases are TGTGCCAGCCGCCGCGCAGGCAGCGAGCAGTACTTC.

V and J are TRBV28 and TRBJ2-7; 9 bases are shared with TRBD1. From germline, CDR1 is MDHEN and CDR2 SYDVKM. The junction had 2 bases not matched to a gene; V was cut back by 3 bases and J by 2 bases. The CDR3 contains 14 residues. In DNA, the CDR3 is TGTGCCAGCAGTTTGGGACAGGGCCCCTACGAGCAGTACTTC. It yields the protein CASSLGQGPYEQYF.

The CDR3 nucleotides are TGTGCCAGCAGCCAATACCTCGGTGCCGGGGGCTACACCTTC. Protein: CASSQYLGAGGYTF. This chain joins TRBV14 and TRBJ1-2; no firm D call. The V gene lost 2 bases and the J gene lost 8 bases, with 15 bases spanning the gap. From germline, CDR1 is SGHDN and CDR2 FVKESK. This CDR3 is built from 14 residues.

V is TRBV5-8 and J is TRBJ2-7, with 7 nucleotides matching TRBD1. The length of the CDR3 is 14 residues. The V segment lost 4 bases and the J segment 3 bases; nucleotides outside the gene matches: 7. Germline V gives CDR1 SGHTS, CDR2 YDEGEE. The CDR3 loop is CASSKGQSNYEQYF. CDR3 bases: TGTGCCAGCAGCAAGGGACAGTCCAACTACGAGCAGTACTTC. Full variable domain (missing parts from reference TRBV5-8 and TRBJ2-7): EAGVTQSPTHLIKTRGQQATLRCSPISGHTSVYWYQQALGLGLQFLLWYDEGEERNRGNFPPRFSGRQFPNYSSELNVNALELEDSALYLCASSKGQSNYEQYFGPGTRLTVT.

The chain employs TRBV2 and TRBJ2-4; D gene ambiguous. From germline, CDR1 is SNHLY and CDR2 FYNNEI. Trimming left V 5 bases short and J 8 bases short, with 13 bases between. This CDR3 is built from 13 residues. The CDR3 sequence: CASSKDEVDIQYF. The CDR3 bases are TGTGCCAGCAGTAAGGATGAGGTGGACATTCAGTACTTC.

This clone was detected once. The J gene is TRBJ1-2, the V gene TRBV28, with TRBD1 as a possible D gene (5 bases). Deletions cut 7 bases from V and 2 bases from J, with 17 bases between. Germline V gives CDR1 MDHEN, CDR2 SYDVKM. The CDR3 is made up of 15 amino acids. The CDR3: CASNRGVFANYGYTF. The CDR3 region has the DNA TGTGCCAGCAATCGGGGGGTATTCGCAAACTATGGCTACACCTTC.

The genes are TRBV25-1 and TRBJ1-5; 9 nucleotides line up with TRBD1. The CDR3 covers 14 residues. Germline-derived CDR1 and CDR2 are MGHDK and SYGVNS. V lost 4 bases to trimming and J lost 7 bases; unmatched junction nucleotides: 5. The CDR3 DNA sequence: TGTGCCAGCAGTGCCTCGGACAGGGGACAGCCCCAGCATTTT. This translates into CASSASDRGQPQHF.

The J gene is TRBJ2-2, the V gene TRBV7-2; D perhaps matches TRBD1 (6 bases). Trimming removed 5 bases at V and 1 base at J, with 11 bases between. Per germline, CDR1 SGHTA and CDR2 FQGNSA. The CDR3 extends over 15 amino acids. The DNA for the CDR3 is TGTGCCAGCAGCCGTCGACAGGTGAACACCGGGGAGCTGTTTTTT. This gives the protein CASSRRQVNTGELFF.

The chain couples TRBV2 to TRBJ1-1; D remains ambiguous. Germline CDR1 SNHLY, CDR2 FYNNEI. This CDR3 has 14 residues. V was cut by 4 bases and J by 5 bases, with 14 bases left in between. The CDR3 loop reads CASSGEGSRTEAFF. CDR3 DNA sequence: TGTGCCAGCAGTGGGGAAGGGAGTCGGACTGAAGCTTTCTTT.

This sequence joins TRBV29-1 and TRBJ1-2; possibly TRBD1 for D (5 bases). V was pared by 4 bases and J by 9 bases, with 12 bases between. The germline V gene encodes CDR1 SQVTM and CDR2 ANQGSEA. The CDR3 totals 11 residues. The chain's CDR3 is CSVVGQGSYTF. CDR3 DNA sequence: TGCAGCGTTGTAGGTCAGGGAAGCTACACCTTC.

This chain joins TRBV28 and TRBJ2-7, with 9 positions matching TRBD1. V lost 5 bases and J lost 2; bases outside the gene matches: 7. Germline V CDR1 and CDR2: MDHEN, SYDVKM. The CDR3 spans 15 residues. The CDR3 coding sequence is TGTGCCAGCAGTCATGCCAGGGACAGGGCCTACGAGCAGTACTTC. Translation: CASSHARDRAYEQYF.

The CDR3 loop is CASSQDRLAGDPTGELFF. CDR3 nucleotides: TGCGCCAGCAGCCAAGATAGACTAGCGGGAGATCCTACCGGGGAGCTGTTTTTT. The chain couples TRBV4-1 to TRBJ2-2; 12 nucleotides align to TRBD2. Germline trimming cut 0 bases from V and 5 bases from J; bases unmatched to any gene: 7. Germline V gene sequence: CDR1 MGHRA, CDR2 YSYEKL. The CDR3 is 18 residues long.

The CDR3 sequence: CASSSRDTSATNEKLFF. The CDR3 DNA is TGTGCCAGCAGTAGCCGGGACACAAGTGCAACTAATGAAAAACTGTTTTTT. The V call is TRBV7-9, the J call TRBJ1-4, with a weak D call TRBD1 (6 bases). This CDR3 is 17 amino acids long. V lost 6 bases and J lost 0, with 17 bases in between. From germline, CDR1 is SEHNR and CDR2 FQNEAQ (reference sequence).

The chain employs TRBV28 and TRBJ2-4, with D possibly matching TRBD2 (6 bases). The CDR3 spans 15 residues. The V end was cut by 6 bases, the J end by 1 base, with 13 bases between. Looked up from germline, CDR1 is MDHEN and CDR2 is SYDVKM. CDR3 sequence: CASSALGGAKNIQYF. The CDR3 coding sequence is TGTGCCAGCAGCGCCCTTGGGGGGGCCAAAAACATTCAGTACTTC.

The chain carries TRBV28 and TRBJ2-3, with 8 nucleotides matching TRBD1. The trim removed 0 bases at V and 4 bases at J, leaving 6 bases unmatched. This CDR3 has 16 residues. Germline CDR1 and CDR2: MDHEN and SYDVKM. CDR3 coding DNA: TGTGCCAGCAGTTTATGGGGGACAGGTGGGTCAGATACGCAGTATTTT. Its protein product is CASSLWGTGGSDTQYF.

The CDR3 protein is CASSKRTDSTDTQYF. The CDR3 DNA follows: TGTGCCAGCAGTAAGCGGACGGATAGCACAGATACGCAGTATTTT. The rearrangement links TRBV6-5 to TRBJ2-3; D may be TRBD2 (5 bases). The CDR3 contains 15 residues. Germline lookup yields CDR1 MNHEY and CDR2 SVGAGI. V was trimmed by 5 bases and J by 0 bases, leaving 12 bases between them.

J is TRBJ1-3 and V is TRBV5-8; D is unresolved. Trimming removed 4 bases at V and 0 bases at J, with 17 bases between. The germline V gene encodes CDR1 SGHTS and CDR2 YDEGEE. The CDR3 totals 17 residues. The CDR3 region has the DNA TGTGCCAGCAGCCGGCTGGTTGGGCCCCCCTCTGGAAACACCATATATTTT. Amino acid sequence: CASSRLVGPPSGNTIYF.

V is TRBV28 and J is TRBJ1-1; the match to TRBD1 covers 10 bases. With V trimmed by 5 bases and J by 6 bases, 9 bases remained unmatched. The CDR3 contains 15 residues. Germline V CDR1 and CDR2: MDHEN, SYDVKM. In DNA, the CDR3 is TGTGCCAGCAGTCCCCGGACAGGGGGGATGGCTGAAGCTTTCTTT. It translates to CASSPRTGGMAEAFF.

J is TRBJ1-5 and V is TRBV19, with 8 bases aligning to TRBD1. V lost 4 bases and J lost 9; bases outside the gene matches: 17. The CDR3 is 17 amino acids. CDR1 is LNHDA and CDR2 is SQIVND in the germline V gene (reference sequence). The CDR3 DNA is TGTGCCAGTAGTAGCACCACCGGGACAGGCCCCTCGGGGCCCCAGCATTTT. The encoded protein is CASSSTTGTGPSGPQHF. The full variable domain, in which reference TRBV19 and TRBJ1-5 provide the parts outside the CDR3, is DGGITQSPKYLFRKEGQNVTLSCEQNLNHDAMYWYRQDPGQGLRLIYYSQIVNDFQKGDIAEGYSVSREKKESFPLTVTSAQKNPTAFYLCASSSTTGTGPSGPQHFGDGTRLSIL.

The V gene is TRBV28, the J gene TRBJ1-2; D unclear. Between the trimmed V and J ends, which lost 3 bases and 4 bases, there was a span of 6 bases. The length of the CDR3 is 12 residues. The V gene's germline CDR1 is MDHEN and CDR2 SYDVKM. Here the CDR3 DNA reads TGTGCCAGCAGTTTTTCCAGCTATGGCTACACCTTC. Residues: CASSFSSYGYTF.

This chain links TRBV11-3 with TRBJ2-3; 9 bases match TRBD2. Germline CDR1 and CDR2: SGHNT and YENEEA. The V segment lost 5 bases and the J segment 5 bases; nucleotides outside the gene matches: 11. The CDR3 sequence is 16 residues long. CDR3 loop: CASSLGKREVEDTQYF. The CDR3 DNA reads as TGTGCCAGCAGCCTCGGGAAGCGGGAGGTGGAAGATACGCAGTATTTT.